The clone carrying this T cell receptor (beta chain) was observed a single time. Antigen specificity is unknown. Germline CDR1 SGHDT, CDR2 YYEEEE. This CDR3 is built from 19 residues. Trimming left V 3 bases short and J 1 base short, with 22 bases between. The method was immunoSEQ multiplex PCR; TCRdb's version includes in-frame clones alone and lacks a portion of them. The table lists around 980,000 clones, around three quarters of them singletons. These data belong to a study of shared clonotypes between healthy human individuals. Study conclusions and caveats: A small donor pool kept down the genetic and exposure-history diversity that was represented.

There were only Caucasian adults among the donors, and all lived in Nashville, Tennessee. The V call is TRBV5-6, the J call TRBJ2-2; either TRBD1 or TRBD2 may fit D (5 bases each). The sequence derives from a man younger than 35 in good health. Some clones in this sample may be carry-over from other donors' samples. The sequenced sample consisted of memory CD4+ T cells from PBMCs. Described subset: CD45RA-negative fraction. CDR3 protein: CASSSGPLWDGLNTGELFF. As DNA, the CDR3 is TGTGCCAGCAGCTCTGGCCCCTTGTGGGACGGTTTGAACACCGGGGAGCTGTTTTTT. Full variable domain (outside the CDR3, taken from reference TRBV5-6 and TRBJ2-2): DAGVTQSPTHLIKTRGQQVTLRCSPKSGHDTVSWYQQALGQGPQFIFQYYEEEERQRGNFPDRFSGHQFPNYSSELNVNALLLGDSALYLCASSSGPLWDGLNTGELFFGEGSRLTVL.